These T cell receptor beta chains were read from a single sample in a study of T cell clones after liver transplantation. Sequenced by immunoSEQ multiplex PCR; TCRdb stores in-frame clones only, minus some. Here the sample spans about 120,000 clones, over 75% being singletons. The material was CD4+ T cells from blood, obtained 12 months after liver transplant. The receptors were sampled from a human patient who received a liver transplant. Some T cells may be transferred from the graft donor. Both conserved end residues are part of each CDR3. D genes are given only for firm matches. The size entry is marked missing in some rows and otherwise reads once, few, many or a size class.

J gene: TRBJ1-2
V gene: TRBV7-9
clone size: -
D gene: -
CDR3 DNA: TGTGCCAGCAGGGGGCAGAATGGCTACACCTTC
CDR3 protein: CASRGQNGYTF

J gene: TRBJ1-4
V gene: TRBV18
clone size: -
D gene: -
CDR3 DNA: TGTGCCAGCTCACCATCGGGACTTAATGAAAAACTGTTTTTT
CDR3 protein: CASSPSGLNEKLFF

J gene: TRBJ1-2
V gene: TRBV2
clone size: -
D gene: -
CDR3 DNA: TGTGCCAGCAGTTCCCTTGCCGCTAACTATGGCTACACCTTC
CDR3 protein: CASSSLAANYGYTF

J gene: TRBJ1-1
V gene: TRBV11-2
clone size: -
D gene: -
CDR3 DNA: TGTGCCAGCAGCTTAGGAGTTAGGGAGAACACTGAAGCTTTCTTT
CDR3 protein: CASSLGVRENTEAFF

J gene: TRBJ2-5
V gene: TRBV29-1
clone size: -
D gene: -
CDR3 DNA: TGCAGCGTTGAACAGGGCGGTGAGACCCAGTACTTC
CDR3 protein: CSVEQGGETQYF

J gene: TRBJ2-1
V gene: TRBV11-3
clone size: -
D gene: TRBD1
CDR3 DNA: TGTGCCAGCAGCTCCGGGACAGGGGTGATCAATGAGCAGTTCTTC
CDR3 protein: CASSSGTGVINEQFF

J gene: TRBJ1-2
V gene: TRBV29-1
clone size: once
D gene: -
CDR3 DNA: TGCAGCGTCGGGGGAAGCTACACCTTC
CDR3 protein: CSVGGSYTF

J gene: TRBJ1-2
V gene: TRBV7-2
clone size: -
D gene: TRBD1
CDR3 DNA: TGTGCCAGCAGCTTAGAGGCGCAGGGGGCGAACTATGGCTACACCTTC
CDR3 protein: CASSLEAQGANYGYTF

J gene: TRBJ2-3
V gene: TRBV25-1
clone size: -
D gene: TRBD2
CDR3 DNA: TGTGCCAGCACTGGGGGACTAGCGACACTCCGGGATACGCAGTATTTT
CDR3 protein: CASTGGLATLRDTQYF

J gene: TRBJ1-2
V gene: TRBV29-1
clone size: -
D gene: -
CDR3 DNA: TGCAGCCTCAGGGGCTTGGATGGCTACACCTTC
CDR3 protein: CSLRGLDGYTF

J gene: TRBJ1-5
V gene: TRBV2
clone size: few
D gene: TRBD1
CDR3 DNA: TGTGCCAGCAGGGGGACAGAGAATCAGCCCCAGCATTTT
CDR3 protein: CASRGTENQPQHF

J gene: TRBJ2-5
V gene: TRBV18
clone size: once
D gene: -
CDR3 DNA: TGTGCCAGCTCACCACTCTCAGGTTACGAGACCCAGTACTTC
CDR3 protein: CASSPLSGYETQYF

J gene: TRBJ2-3
V gene: TRBV18
clone size: -
D gene: TRBD2
CDR3 DNA: TGTGCCAGCTCACCAACTAGCGGGGGCACAGATACGCAGTATTTT
CDR3 protein: CASSPTSGGTDTQYF

J gene: TRBJ2-3
V gene: TRBV6-6
clone size: -
D gene: -
CDR3 DNA: TGTGCCAGCAGTTTGGCTAGCGACACAGATACGCAGTATTTT
CDR3 protein: CASSLASDTDTQYF

J gene: TRBJ2-1
V gene: TRBV7-9
clone size: -
D gene: TRBD2
CDR3 DNA: TGTGCCAGCAGCTTAGATTTGGGACTAGCGGGAGGAGGCAATGAGCAGTTCTTC
CDR3 protein: CASSLDLGLAGGGNEQFF

J gene: TRBJ1-1
V gene: TRBV4-3
clone size: -
D gene: -
CDR3 DNA: TGCGCCAGCAGCCAAGATCCGGACGCGAGCACTGAAGCTTTCTTT
CDR3 protein: CASSQDPDASTEAFF

J gene: TRBJ1-5
V gene: TRBV19
clone size: few
D gene: TRBD1
CDR3 DNA: TGTGCCAGTAGTATAATGACAGGGGATCAGCCCCAGCATTTT
CDR3 protein: CASSIMTGDQPQHF

J gene: TRBJ2-1
V gene: TRBV27
clone size: -
D gene: TRBD1
CDR3 DNA: TGTGCCAGCAGTTTATCGGGAGGGACAGGGGGCTACAATGAGCAGTTCTTC
CDR3 protein: CASSLSGGTGGYNEQFF

J gene: TRBJ2-1
V gene: TRBV9
clone size: -
D gene: TRBD2
CDR3 DNA: TGTGCCAGCAGCGAAAGCGGGAGCTCCTACAATGAGCAGTTCTTC
CDR3 protein: CASSESGSSYNEQFF

J gene: TRBJ1-2
V gene: TRBV2
clone size: -
D gene: -
CDR3 DNA: TGTGCCAGCAGTGAAGCGGGACCCCTGGATCGCTATGGCTACACCTTC
CDR3 protein: CASSEAGPLDRYGYTF

J gene: TRBJ2-2
V gene: TRBV25-1
clone size: -
D gene: -
CDR3 DNA: TGTGCCAGTCCCAAGAGCGGGGAGCTGTTTTTT
CDR3 protein: CASPKSGELFF

J gene: TRBJ2-7
V gene: TRBV5-4
clone size: -
D gene: TRBD1
CDR3 DNA: TGTGCCAGCAGCAAGGGGACAGTTTCTTACGAGCAGTACTTC
CDR3 protein: CASSKGTVSYEQYF

J gene: TRBJ1-1
V gene: TRBV11-2
clone size: -
D gene: -
CDR3 DNA: TGTGCCAGCAGCTGGGGACGGATGAACACTGAAGCTTTCTTT
CDR3 protein: CASSWGRMNTEAFF

J gene: TRBJ1-2
V gene: TRBV10-3
clone size: -
D gene: -
CDR3 DNA: TGTGCCATCAGTGAGTCAAGGGCTTCTAACTATGGCTACACCTTC
CDR3 protein: CAISESRASNYGYTF

J gene: TRBJ1-1
V gene: TRBV18
clone size: -
D gene: -
CDR3 DNA: TGTGCCAGCTCACCACCTACCCAGCGAAGGACTGAAGCTTTCTTT
CDR3 protein: CASSPPTQRRTEAFF

J gene: TRBJ1-2
V gene: TRBV19
clone size: -
D gene: -
CDR3 DNA: TGTGCCAGTAGCGCCAGTGGGGGTAACTATGGCTACACCTTC
CDR3 protein: CASSASGGNYGYTF

J gene: TRBJ1-5
V gene: TRBV2
clone size: -
D gene: -
CDR3 DNA: TGTGCCAGCAGTGAAGCGCTTCCAGGTAATCAGCCCCAGCATTTT
CDR3 protein: CASSEALPGNQPQHF

J gene: TRBJ2-2
V gene: TRBV5-1
clone size: -
D gene: -
CDR3 DNA: TGCGCCAGCCCCCTCAGGCCGAACACCGGGGAGCTGTTTTTT
CDR3 protein: CASPLRPNTGELFF

J gene: TRBJ2-7
V gene: TRBV14
clone size: once
D gene: -
CDR3 DNA: TGTGCCAGCAGCCCCACGTGGTACGAGCAGTACTTC
CDR3 protein: CASSPTWYEQYF

J gene: TRBJ1-1
V gene: TRBV5-1
clone size: -
D gene: TRBD1
CDR3 DNA: TGCGCCAGCAGCTCGGGGACAGGAGAGAACACTGAAGCTTTCTTT
CDR3 protein: CASSSGTGENTEAFF

J gene: TRBJ2-1
V gene: TRBV5-1
clone size: once
D gene: -
CDR3 DNA: TGCGCCAGCTTCCAGGAACGGGGCGTTTCCTACAATGAGCAGTTCTTC
CDR3 protein: CASFQERGVSYNEQFF

J gene: TRBJ2-3
V gene: TRBV11-1
clone size: -
D gene: -
CDR3 DNA: TGTGCCAGCAGCTTTTCCCGGACCGGGGATCGGGATACGCAGTATTTT
CDR3 protein: CASSFSRTGDRDTQYF

J gene: TRBJ2-5
V gene: TRBV27
clone size: once
D gene: -
CDR3 DNA: TGTGCCAGCTCAACGGCAGGGGCGCGGGAGACCCAGTACTTC
CDR3 protein: CASSTAGARETQYF

J gene: TRBJ2-3
V gene: TRBV7-3
clone size: -
D gene: -
CDR3 DNA: TGTGCCAGCAGCGCTAGGGAAGGGACGCAGTATTTT
CDR3 protein: CASSAREGTQYF

J gene: TRBJ2-1
V gene: TRBV7-7
clone size: -
D gene: TRBD1
CDR3 DNA: TGTGCCAGCAGCTTGGGACAGGGCTCCTACAATGAGCAGTTCTTC
CDR3 protein: CASSLGQGSYNEQFF

J gene: TRBJ2-7
V gene: TRBV11-3
clone size: -
D gene: -
CDR3 DNA: TGTGCCAGCAGCCCTACCGGAGGGGCCTACGAGCAGTACTTC
CDR3 protein: CASSPTGGAYEQYF

J gene: TRBJ2-1
V gene: TRBV30
clone size: once
D gene: TRBD2
CDR3 DNA: TGTGCCTGTGTGGCGGGAGGGCCTAGTGAGCAGTTCTTC
CDR3 protein: CACVAGGPSEQFF

J gene: TRBJ1-2
V gene: TRBV6-1
clone size: few
D gene: -
CDR3 DNA: TGTGCCAGCAGTCCAACAGGGCTCTATGGCTACACCTTC
CDR3 protein: CASSPTGLYGYTF

J gene: TRBJ1-2
V gene: TRBV2
clone size: few
D gene: -
CDR3 DNA: TGTGCCAGCAGGGAGGGGATGAACTATGGCTACACCTTC
CDR3 protein: CASREGMNYGYTF

J gene: TRBJ2-6
V gene: TRBV11-2
clone size: -
D gene: -
CDR3 DNA: TGTGCCAGCCCGATAGCCAGGACAGACTGGATCTCTGGGGCCAACGTCCTGACTTTC
CDR3 protein: CASPIARTDWISGANVLTF

J gene: TRBJ1-5
V gene: TRBV4-2
clone size: -
D gene: -
CDR3 DNA: TGTGCCAGCAGCCAAGATGGGAGACTTGGAGGGGATCAGCCCCAGCATTTT
CDR3 protein: CASSQDGRLGGDQPQHF

J gene: TRBJ1-2
V gene: TRBV11-2
clone size: -
D gene: TRBD1
CDR3 DNA: TGTGCCAGCAGCATAGGACAGGGGAGGACCAACTATGGCTACACCTTC
CDR3 protein: CASSIGQGRTNYGYTF

J gene: TRBJ2-2
V gene: TRBV28
clone size: -
D gene: TRBD2
CDR3 DNA: TGTGCCAGCAGTTTAGGGGCTAGCGGGAGAACCGGGGAGCTGTTTTTT
CDR3 protein: CASSLGASGRTGELFF

J gene: TRBJ2-1
V gene: TRBV4-1
clone size: -
D gene: TRBD2
CDR3 DNA: TGCGCCAGCCGAGGTCTGGGGGGGGACTACAATGAGCAGTTCTTC
CDR3 protein: CASRGLGGDYNEQFF

J gene: TRBJ2-5
V gene: TRBV5-4
clone size: -
D gene: -
CDR3 DNA: TGTGCCAGCAGCCCCGGAGGGCCGGAAGAGACCCAGTACTTC
CDR3 protein: CASSPGGPEETQYF

J gene: TRBJ2-7
V gene: TRBV4-1
clone size: -
D gene: -
CDR3 DNA: TGCGCCAGCAGCCAATTAGGGGCCCCGTATTTCGAGCAGTACTTC
CDR3 protein: CASSQLGAPYFEQYF